Reported below is one TCR beta chain. These data originate in a study of blood T cell repertoires in COVID-19. Study-wide context: Donors in the United States, Italy and Spain gave samples during acute or convalescent COVID-19. Sample material is recorded as cDNA or gDNA derived from T cells, B-cell-depleted T cells, or PBMCs.

The CDR3 is 12 residues long. Germline-derived CDR1 and CDR2 are LNHNV and YYDKDF (reference sequence). V lost 6 bases to trimming and J lost 10 bases, with 10 bases between them. Original methodology: Estimation of nucleated cell counts was performed using reference gene primer amplification. Profiling relied on immunoSEQ multiplex PCR, and the TCRdb table lists in-frame clones only, not all of them. The DNA was the basis for D and trimming; V, J and clone size are from that table. Among over 90,000 clones listed, less than 90% were seen once. The sequenced material came from peripheral blood. The gene calls are TRBV15 and TRBJ1-6; the D is unclear. This clonotype originated in a human donor in a cohort sampled during active COVID-19. The CDR3 loop reads CATRDPGSPLHF. CDR3 DNA sequence: TGTGCCACCAGAGACCCCGGGTCACCCCTCCACTTT.